Listed here are 25 T cell receptor beta chains from one sample, sequenced in a study of shared clonotypes between healthy human individuals. The data were produced by immunoSEQ multiplex PCR, yet TCRdb's version contains in-frame clones alone and is incomplete. The sample has a few million clones; 85% to 95% are singletons. The sample was naive CD4+ T cells from PBMCs. Subset reported: CD45RA+ positively selected. The source is a young man in good health. Some clones in this sample may be carry-over from other donors' samples.

The chain uses TRBV27 and TRBJ2-3, with D possibly matching TRBD2 (5 bases). CDR1 and CDR2 (germline): MNHEY, SMNVEV (reference sequence). The CDR3 sequence is 13 residues long. V was pared by 6 bases and J by 2 bases, with 9 bases between. CDR3 sequence: CASRGAATDTQYF. The DNA of the CDR3 is TGTGCCAGCAGGGGAGCGGCCACAGATACGCAGTATTTT.

The chain links TRBV28 to TRBJ1-5; D uncertain. Germline V CDR1 and CDR2: MDHEN, SYDVKM. CDR3 length equals 13 residues. The germline V and J ends were trimmed by 6 bases and 0 bases, with 6 bases remaining between them. CDR3 residues: CASRRASNQPQHF. The CDR3, as DNA: TGTGCCAGCAGGCGGGCTAGCAATCAGCCCCAGCATTTT.

This chain uses TRBV5-1 with TRBJ2-7; D not resolved. Germline CDR1 SGHRS, CDR2 YFSETQ. V was cut by 0 bases and J by 3 bases, with 7 bases left in between. This CDR3 has 13 residues. CDR3 protein: CASSLGAHYEQYF. The CDR3 DNA is TGCGCCAGCAGCTTGGGGGCACACTACGAGCAGTACTTC.

Turning to this clone: Distinct nucleotide sequences in the sample also encode this CDR3. The chain combines TRBV7-3 with TRBJ2-5, with TRBD1 as a possible D gene (6 bases). CDR1 is SGHTA and CDR2 is FQGTGA in the germline V gene. The CDR3 spans 13 residues. With 4 bases removed from V and 2 bases from J, the gap between germline ends came to 8 bases. The chain's CDR3 is CASSSRGQETQYF. In DNA, the CDR3 is TGTGCCAGCAGCTCGAGGGGGCAAGAGACCCAGTACTTC.

The V call is TRBV27, the J call TRBJ2-7; 10 bases agree with TRBD2. The V segment lost 5 bases and the J segment 0 bases; nucleotides outside the gene matches: 7. The CDR3 runs 16 residues. Germline V lookup: CDR1 MNHEY, CDR2 SMNVEV (reference sequence). The CDR3 reads CASSPRAGGSSYEQYF. The CDR3 DNA reads as TGTGCCAGCAGTCCCCGAGCGGGAGGGAGCTCCTACGAGCAGTACTTC.

V usage is TRBV6-5 and J usage is TRBJ2-1; no clear D. Germline V gives CDR1 MNHEY, CDR2 SVGAGI. The V end lost 2 bases, the J end lost 5 bases, and 13 bases lay between the germline ends. This CDR3 comprises 15 residues. CDR3 DNA sequence: TGTGCCAGCAGTTACAAGTTTAGCCAGGACAATGAGCAGTTCTTC. This codes for CASSYKFSQDNEQFF.

The chain carries TRBV21-1 and TRBJ1-1. TRBV21-1 is a pseudogene segment. CDR3 length: 16 residues. The CDR3 coding sequence is TGTGCCAGCAGCAAAGAGGGGGAGGGGGCTAGCACTGAAGCTTTCTTT. Translation: CASSKEGEGASTEAFF.

The CDR3 nucleotides read TGTGCCAGCAGTGACCTTGGGGGGCTTCAGCCCCAGCATTTT. Its translation is CASSDLGGLQPQHF. The chain recombines TRBV6-1 with TRBJ1-5; D is possibly TRBD1 (6 bases). Per germline, CDR1 MNHNS and CDR2 SASEGT. Trimming left V 3 bases short and J 6 bases short, with 12 bases between. This CDR3 has 14 residues.

The genes are TRBV28 and TRBJ2-4; TRBD1 matches at 7 bases. V trimming: 1 base; J trimming: 7 bases; junction bases outside the gene matches: 7. The CDR3 spans 15 residues. The germline V gene has CDR1 MDHEN and CDR2 SYDVKM. The DNA for the CDR3 is TGTGCCAGCAGTTTATCCGACAGGGCTGGGAACATTCAGTACTTC. This translates into CASSLSDRAGNIQYF.

This chain connects TRBV30 to TRBJ2-1; D tentatively reads TRBD1 or TRBD2 (5 bases each). The germline V gene has CDR1 GTSNPN and CDR2 SVGIG (reference sequence). V lost 4 bases to trimming and J lost 8 bases, with 15 bases between them. The CDR3 loop spans 13 amino acids. CDR3 nucleotides: TGTGCCTGGATGAGGGGATTTTTCGATGAGCAGTTCTTC. Translation: CAWMRGFFDEQFF. The whole variable domain, filled in from reference TRBV30 and TRBJ2-1, reads SQTIHQWPATLVQPVGSPLSLECTVEGTSNPNLYWYRQAAGRGLQLLFYSVGIGQISSEVPQNLSASRPQDRQFILSSKKLLLSDSGFYLCAWMRGFFDEQFFGPGTRLTVL.

V and J are TRBV7-3 and TRBJ2-1; tentative D call: TRBD2 (6 bases). The germline V gene has CDR1 SGHTA and CDR2 FQGTGA. V was clipped by 3 bases and J by 1 base, with 13 bases between them. The CDR3 consists of 16 residues. The CDR3 sequence: CASSFGGSGSYNEQFF. The CDR3 region has the DNA TGTGCCAGCAGCTTTGGAGGGAGTGGGTCCTACAATGAGCAGTTCTTC.

The chain combines TRBV5-1 with TRBJ2-3, with TRBD2 as a possible D gene (5 bases). This CDR3 region has 15 residues. The V end lost 2 bases, the J end lost 1 base, and 11 bases lay between the germline ends. Germline CDR1 is SGHRS and CDR2 is YFSETQ. CDR3 sequence reads: CASSLSGSRTDTQYF. The CDR3 DNA follows: TGCGCCAGCAGCTTAAGTGGGAGCCGCACAGATACGCAGTATTTT.

This chain links TRBV11-2 with TRBJ2-1, with D maybe TRBD2 (6 bases). The CDR3 sequence is 15 residues long. V was trimmed by 2 bases and J by 6 bases, leaving 14 bases between them. CDR1 and CDR2 from the germline V gene are SGHAT and FQNNGV. In DNA, the CDR3 is TGTGCCAGCAGCTTAACGCAGGGAGGTGGCAATGAGCAGTTCTTC. It yields the protein CASSLTQGGGNEQFF.

V and J are TRBV5-6 and TRBJ2-5; D gene unclear. CDR1 and CDR2 from the germline V gene are SGHDT and YYEEEE. Deletions cut 2 bases from V and 1 base from J, with 9 bases between. CDR3 length: 14 amino acids. The CDR3 nucleotides are TGTGCCAGCAGCTTTGGTGCCTTCCAAGAGACCCAGTACTTC. It is translated as CASSFGAFQETQYF.

This clone was seen a single time. V gene TRBV6-6 combines with J gene TRBJ2-7; D is unresolved. The germline V gene has CDR1 MNHNY and CDR2 SVGAGI (reference sequence). The CDR3 covers 13 residues. V was pared by 6 bases and J by 0 bases, with 9 bases between. DNA of the CDR3: TGTGCCAGCAGAAGGCAGACCTCCTACGAGCAGTACTTC. Protein: CASRRQTSYEQYF.

The chain uses TRBV29-1 and TRBJ2-2, with 9 bases lining up with TRBD1. The germline V gene has CDR1 SQVTM and CDR2 ANQGSEA. The CDR3 is made up of 15 amino acids. V shed 6 bases, J shed 1 base, and the junction held 6 bases outside the gene matches. The CDR3 DNA reads TGCAGCGTCAGGACAGGGGCCCGGAACACCGGGGAGCTGTTTTTT. Amino acids: CSVRTGARNTGELFF.

The chain employs TRBV10-3 and TRBJ1-2, with D uncertain. The CDR3 has 14 amino acids. Deletions cut 3 bases from V and 6 bases from J, with 14 bases between. Germline CDR1 is ENHRY and CDR2 is SYGVKD. The CDR3 spells CAISDQTAVDGYTF. The CDR3 bases are TGTGCCATCAGTGACCAAACAGCCGTTGATGGCTACACCTTC.

The rearrangement links TRBV7-9 to TRBJ2-7, with 11 bases that match TRBD1. The CDR3 covers 15 residues. Germline trimming cut 5 bases from V and 6 bases from J; bases unmatched to any gene: 9. Germline loops: CDR1 SEHNR, CDR2 FQNEAQ (reference sequence). The DNA of the CDR3 is TGTGCCAGCAGCGAAACGGACAGGGGGCGTCGCGAGCAGTACTTC. Residues: CASSETDRGRREQYF.

This clone came up once. DNA of the CDR3: TGTGCCATCAGCCTGGGACTAGCGAGCAACTACGAGCAGTACTTC. It is translated as CAISLGLASNYEQYF. V usage is TRBV10-3 and J usage is TRBJ2-7; TRBD2 agrees at 10 bases. The V segment lost 6 bases and the J segment 3 bases; nucleotides outside the gene matches: 8. The germline V gene has CDR1 ENHRY and CDR2 SYGVKD. The CDR3 length is 15 residues.

The rearrangement links TRBV15 to TRBJ1-2; 8 nucleotides agree with TRBD1. V trimming: 1 base; J trimming: 4 bases; junction bases outside the gene matches: 8. The CDR3 runs 16 residues. CDR1 is LNHNV, CDR2 YYDKDF, per germline (reference sequence). The CDR3 protein is CATSRAVGQEIYGYTF. The CDR3 DNA follows: TGTGCCACCAGCAGAGCAGTGGGACAGGAGATCTATGGCTACACCTTC.

As for this clone: At one boundary the junction diverges from the germline segment, which might be a read error. The chain couples TRBV18 to TRBJ2-7, with TRBD1 matching 10 bases. The germline V gene encodes CDR1 KGHSH and CDR2 LQKENI. This CDR3 has 15 residues. CDR3 residues: CASSRTGTGESEQYF. The CDR3 DNA reads as TGTGCCAGCTCACGGACCGGGACAGGGGAAAGCGAGCAATACTTC. The variable domain in full, completed from reference TRBV18 and TRBJ2-7, reads NAGVMQNPRHLVRRRGQEARLRCSPMKGHSHVYWYRQLPEEGLKFMVYLQKENIIDESGMPKERFSAEFPKEGPSILRIQQVVRGDSAAYFCASSRTGTGESEQYFGPGTRLTVT.

V gene TRBV7-8 combines with J gene TRBJ2-1; D is undetermined. Trimming took off 5 bases at V and 2 bases at J, with 13 bases between the two ends. The germline V gene has CDR1 SGHVS and CDR2 FQNEAQ. The CDR3 spans 15 residues. The CDR3: CASSHSRGAYNEQFF. In DNA form, the CDR3 reads TGTGCCAGCAGCCATAGTAGAGGCGCCTACAATGAGCAGTTCTTC.

This clone was seen once. The rearrangement joins TRBV28 to TRBJ1-4; a possible D gene is TRBD1 (5 bases). V gave up 7 bases and J gave up 1 base, with 19 bases separating them. The CDR3 loop spans 17 amino acids. Germline CDR1 is MDHEN and CDR2 is SYDVKM. CDR3 sequence: CASTTKRQRGTNEKLFF. CDR3 coding DNA: TGTGCCAGCACCACGAAAAGACAGCGGGGAACTAATGAAAAACTGTTTTTT.

This clone was seen a handful of times. J is TRBJ1-2 and V is TRBV30, with unresolved D. The CDR3 covers 14 residues. Germline V gene sequence: CDR1 GTSNPN, CDR2 SVGIG (reference sequence). The V end lost 2 bases, the J end lost 4 bases, and 14 bases lay between the germline ends. The CDR3 region has the DNA TGTGCCTGGAGTCGCGCCGCCAGGACCTATGGCTACACCTTC. The encoded protein is CAWSRAARTYGYTF. Drawing the rest from reference TRBV30 and TRBJ1-2, the complete variable domain is SQTIHQWPATLVQPVGSPLSLECTVEGTSNPNLYWYRQAAGRGLQLLFYSVGIGQISSEVPQNLSASRPQDRQFILSSKKLLLSDSGFYLCAWSRAARTYGYTFGSGTRLTVV.

As regards this clone: This sample includes further DNA sequences coding for the same CDR3. This rearrangement joins TRBV10-3 to TRBJ2-3; D is uncertain. V lost 6 bases to trimming and J lost 2 bases, with 9 bases between them. The CDR3 extends over 13 amino acids. Germline loops: CDR1 ENHRY, CDR2 SYGVKD. The CDR3 region is CAISPGPTDTQYF. The CDR3 nucleotides read TGTGCCATCAGCCCCGGGCCCACAGATACGCAGTATTTT.